The following is a T cell receptor beta chain sequence with its context. There are 13 residues in the CDR3. Germline loops: CDR1 SQVTM, CDR2 ANQGSEA. V was clipped by 0 bases and J by 8 bases; unmatched bases: 4. The protocol was immunoSEQ multiplex PCR, while the TCRdb copy is restricted to in-frame clones and leaves out a portion. This repertoire shows 57,000 or so clones, 80% to 95% found once; its top ten account for 5.5% to 7%. The data were taken from a study of T cell changes during pregnancy in multiple sclerosis. The source of this sequence is a female donor in good health, enrolled as a control in a pregnancy study. This chain joins TRBV29-1 and TRBJ2-1; TRBD1 matches 7 bases. This specimen consisted of peripheral blood, obtained in the third trimester of pregnancy. The CDR3 is CSVEDRGQHEQFF. The CDR3 nucleotides read TGCAGCGTTGAAGATAGGGGGCAACATGAGCAGTTCTTC.